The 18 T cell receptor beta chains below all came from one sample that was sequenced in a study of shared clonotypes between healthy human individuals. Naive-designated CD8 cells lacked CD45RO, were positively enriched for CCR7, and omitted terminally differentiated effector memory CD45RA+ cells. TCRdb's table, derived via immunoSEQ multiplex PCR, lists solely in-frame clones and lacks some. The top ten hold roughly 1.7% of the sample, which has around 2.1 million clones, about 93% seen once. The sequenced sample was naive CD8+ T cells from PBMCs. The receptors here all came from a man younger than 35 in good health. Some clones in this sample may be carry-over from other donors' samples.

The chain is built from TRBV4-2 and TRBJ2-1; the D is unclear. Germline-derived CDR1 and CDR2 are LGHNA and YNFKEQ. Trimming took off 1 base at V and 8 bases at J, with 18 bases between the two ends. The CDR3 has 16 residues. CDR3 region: CASSQVLRRPTHEQFF. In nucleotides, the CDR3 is TGTGCCAGCAGCCAAGTTTTGCGAAGACCGACCCATGAGCAGTTCTTC.

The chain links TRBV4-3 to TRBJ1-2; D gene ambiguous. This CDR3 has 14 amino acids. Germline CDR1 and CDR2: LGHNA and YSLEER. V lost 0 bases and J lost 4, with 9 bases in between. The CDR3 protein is CASSQDFGVYGYTF. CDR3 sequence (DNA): TGCGCCAGCAGCCAAGATTTCGGAGTCTATGGCTACACCTTC.

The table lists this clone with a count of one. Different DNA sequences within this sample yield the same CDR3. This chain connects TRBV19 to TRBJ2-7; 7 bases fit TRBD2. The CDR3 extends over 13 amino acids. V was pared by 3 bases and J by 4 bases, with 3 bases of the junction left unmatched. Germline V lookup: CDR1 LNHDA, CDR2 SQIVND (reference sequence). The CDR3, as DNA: TGTGCCAGTAGTATTTCGCGGGGGTACGAGCAGTACTTC. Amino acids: CASSISRGYEQYF. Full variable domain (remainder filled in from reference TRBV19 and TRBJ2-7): DGGITQSPKYLFRKEGQNVTLSCEQNLNHDAMYWYRQDPGQGLRLIYYSQIVNDFQKGDIAEGYSVSREKKESFPLTVTSAQKNPTAFYLCASSISRGYEQYFGPGTRLTVT.

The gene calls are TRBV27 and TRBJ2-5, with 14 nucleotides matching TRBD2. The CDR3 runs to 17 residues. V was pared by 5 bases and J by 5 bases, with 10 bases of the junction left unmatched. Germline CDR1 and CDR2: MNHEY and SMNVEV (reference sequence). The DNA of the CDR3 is TGTGCCAGCAGTACCGTGGGACTAGCGGGAGTTTTCGAGACCCAGTACTTC. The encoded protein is CASSTVGLAGVFETQYF.

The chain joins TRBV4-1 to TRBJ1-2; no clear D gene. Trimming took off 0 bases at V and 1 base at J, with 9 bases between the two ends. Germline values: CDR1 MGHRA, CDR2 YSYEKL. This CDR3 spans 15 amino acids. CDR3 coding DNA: TGCGCCAGCAGCCAAGATTTGGACGTTAACTATGGCTACACCTTC. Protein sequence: CASSQDLDVNYGYTF.

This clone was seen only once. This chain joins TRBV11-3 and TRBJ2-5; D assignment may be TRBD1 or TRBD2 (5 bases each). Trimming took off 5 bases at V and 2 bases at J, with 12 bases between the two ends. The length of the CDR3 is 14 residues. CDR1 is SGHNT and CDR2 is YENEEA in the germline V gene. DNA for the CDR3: TGTGCCAGCAGCCTCCGGGACGGGCAAGAGACCCAGTACTTC. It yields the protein CASSLRDGQETQYF.

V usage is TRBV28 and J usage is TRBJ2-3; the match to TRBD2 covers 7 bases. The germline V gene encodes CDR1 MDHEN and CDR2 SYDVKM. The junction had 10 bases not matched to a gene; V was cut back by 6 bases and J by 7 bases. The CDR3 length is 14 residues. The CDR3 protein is CASSRLASPNTQYF. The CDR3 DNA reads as TGTGCCAGCAGCCGACTAGCCTCCCCGAATACGCAGTATTTT.

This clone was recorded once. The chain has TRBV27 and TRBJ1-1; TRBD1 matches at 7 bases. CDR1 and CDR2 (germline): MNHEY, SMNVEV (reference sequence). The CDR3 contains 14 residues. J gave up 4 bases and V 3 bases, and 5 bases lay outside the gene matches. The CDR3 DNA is TGTGCCAGCAGTTTGGCATGGGACAGCACTGAAGCTTTCTTT. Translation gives CASSLAWDSTEAFF.

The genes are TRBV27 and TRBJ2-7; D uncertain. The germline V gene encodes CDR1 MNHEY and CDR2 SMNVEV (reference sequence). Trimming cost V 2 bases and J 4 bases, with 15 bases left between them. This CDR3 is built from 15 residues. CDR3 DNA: TGTGCCAGCAGTTTAACCTCCTTACTTGGATACGAGCAGTACTTC. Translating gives CASSLTSLLGYEQYF.

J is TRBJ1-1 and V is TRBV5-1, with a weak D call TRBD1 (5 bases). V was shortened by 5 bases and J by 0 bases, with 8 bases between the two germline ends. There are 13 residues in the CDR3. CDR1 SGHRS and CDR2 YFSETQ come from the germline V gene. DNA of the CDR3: TGCGCCAGCAGTGACAGTTTGAACACTGAAGCTTTCTTT. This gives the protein CASSDSLNTEAFF.

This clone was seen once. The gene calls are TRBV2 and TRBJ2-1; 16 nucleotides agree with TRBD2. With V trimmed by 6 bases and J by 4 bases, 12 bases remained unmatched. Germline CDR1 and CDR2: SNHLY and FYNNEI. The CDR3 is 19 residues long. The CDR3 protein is CASSVGTSGRVLRYNEQFF. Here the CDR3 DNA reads TGTGCCAGCAGCGTTGGGACTAGCGGGAGGGTCTTAAGGTACAATGAGCAGTTCTTC.

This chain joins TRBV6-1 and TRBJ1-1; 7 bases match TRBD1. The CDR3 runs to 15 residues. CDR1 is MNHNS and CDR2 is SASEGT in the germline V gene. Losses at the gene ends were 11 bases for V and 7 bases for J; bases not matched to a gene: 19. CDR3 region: CAGAGGLRARGEAFF. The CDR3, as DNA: TGTGCCGGCGCAGGGGGTTTGCGGGCCCGCGGTGAAGCTTTCTTT.

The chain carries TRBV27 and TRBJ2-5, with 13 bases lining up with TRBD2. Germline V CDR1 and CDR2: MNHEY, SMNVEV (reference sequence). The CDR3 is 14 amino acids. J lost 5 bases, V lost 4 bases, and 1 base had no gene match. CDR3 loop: CASSSTSGRETQYF. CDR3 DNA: TGTGCCAGCAGTTCGACTAGCGGGAGGGAGACCCAGTACTTC.

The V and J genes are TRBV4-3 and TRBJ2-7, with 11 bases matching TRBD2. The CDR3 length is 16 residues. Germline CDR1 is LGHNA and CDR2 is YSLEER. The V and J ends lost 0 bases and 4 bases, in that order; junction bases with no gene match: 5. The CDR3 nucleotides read TGCGCCAGCAGCCAAGATACGACTAGCGGGACGTACGAGCAGTACTTC. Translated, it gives CASSQDTTSGTYEQYF.

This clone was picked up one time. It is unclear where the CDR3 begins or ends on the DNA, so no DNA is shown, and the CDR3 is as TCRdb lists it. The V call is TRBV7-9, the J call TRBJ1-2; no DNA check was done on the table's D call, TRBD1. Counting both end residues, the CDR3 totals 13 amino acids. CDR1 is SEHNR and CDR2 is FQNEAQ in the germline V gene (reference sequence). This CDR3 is CASSSSDRRGYTF.

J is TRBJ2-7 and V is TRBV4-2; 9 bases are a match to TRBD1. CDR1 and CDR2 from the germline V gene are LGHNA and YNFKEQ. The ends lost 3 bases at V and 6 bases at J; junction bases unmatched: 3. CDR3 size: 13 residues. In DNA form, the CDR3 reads TGTGCCAGCAGCCAGGTGACAGGGGGCGAGCAGTACTTC. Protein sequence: CASSQVTGGEQYF.

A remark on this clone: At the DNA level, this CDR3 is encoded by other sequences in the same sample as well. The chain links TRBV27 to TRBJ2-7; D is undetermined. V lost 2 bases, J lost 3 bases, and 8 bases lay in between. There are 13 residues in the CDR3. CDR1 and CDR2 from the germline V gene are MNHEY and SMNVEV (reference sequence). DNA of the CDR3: TGTGCCAGCAGTTTAAGTAGTAACTACGAGCAGTACTTC. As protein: CASSLSSNYEQYF.

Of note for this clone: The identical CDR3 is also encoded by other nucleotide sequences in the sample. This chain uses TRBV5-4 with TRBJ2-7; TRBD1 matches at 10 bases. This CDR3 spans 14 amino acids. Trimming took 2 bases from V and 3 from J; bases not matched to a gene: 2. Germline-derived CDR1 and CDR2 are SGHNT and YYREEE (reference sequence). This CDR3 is CASSFGTGVYEQYF. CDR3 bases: TGTGCCAGCAGCTTTGGGACAGGGGTCTACGAGCAGTACTTC.